This T cell receptor beta chain was identified during a study of CD8 T cells in ankylosing spondylitis. For TCR beta, libraries came from quantitative 5'-RACE with molecular barcodes. In TCRdb, the 5' RACE reads were re-called with MiXCR into one record per CDR3 protein. The sample has hundreds of thousands of distinct CDR3 sequences, 12% seen once; the top ten hold 0.45% to 0.6%. Trimming cost V 2 bases and J 5 bases, with 15 bases left between them. The CDR3 has 15 amino acids. On this clonotype itself: No antigen is known for it.

General observations from the study: It appeared that ankylosing spondylitis blood was characterized by a TCR beta motif of 8 or 9 highly homologous variants. Earlier literature documents some of the motif variants in reactive arthritis synovial fluid and blood. Clones that were linked to disease were CD8+ and were relatively rare in peripheral blood. The clones that were linked to disease were reported to be significantly enriched in matched synovial fluid samples from ankylosing spondylitis patients.

The sequence was obtained from a male donor with ankylosing spondylitis. The gene calls are TRBV12-3 or TRBV12-4 and TRBJ2-5; possibly TRBD1 for D (5 bases). Input material: blood, either unsorted or a sorted T cell fraction (not recorded which). CDR3 nucleotides: TGTGCCAGCAGTTTACCCAGGGAAGGGGTGGAGACCCAGTACTTC. It yields the protein CASSLPREGVETQYF.